This T cell receptor (beta chain) was recorded in a study of blood T cell repertoires in COVID-19. The overall study: Acute-phase and convalescent COVID-19 samples originated in the United States, Italy and Spain. Sources were T cells, B-cell-depleted T cells, or PBMCs; the material itself was cDNA or gDNA.

The CDR3 spans 13 residues. V lost 4 bases to trimming and J lost 7 bases, with 13 bases between them. The count of this clone is one. Authors' methods: Researchers report that nucleated cell counts were estimated from reference gene primer amplification. Assay used: immunoSEQ multiplex PCR; TCRdb lists only in-frame clones, some missing. That table supplies the V and J calls and clone size; D and trimming were determined from the DNA. The data contain about 55,000 clones, roughly 90% of them seen just once; the ten biggest clones take up about 16%. Sample: peripheral blood. This receptor was obtained from an elderly man with acute or convalescent COVID-19. The J gene is TRBJ1-2, the V gene TRBV12-3 or TRBV12-4; the D gene is possibly TRBD1 (5 bases). DNA of the CDR3: TGTGCCAGCAGTTGGGGCCAGCACGGTGGCTACACCTTC. Its translation: CASSWGQHGGYTF.